The text below deals with one TCR beta chain. V lost 2 bases and J lost 0, with 8 bases in between. The CDR3 runs to 14 residues. Germline V gene lookup returns CDR1 SGHRS and CDR2 YFSETQ. Profiled with immunoSEQ multiplex PCR; TCRdb holds only in-frame clones, not every one. In the table there are 1,500,000 or so clones, approximately 98.5% of which are singletons. This specimen comes from a study of shared clonotypes between healthy human individuals. The rearrangement joins TRBV5-1 to TRBJ1-2; the D is unclear. The sequenced material came from naive CD4+ T cells sorted from blood. Subset reported: CD45RA+ positively selected. This sequence originates from a man younger than 45 in good health. The CDR3 protein is CASSFGIANYGYTF. The CDR3, as DNA: TGCGCCAGCAGCTTCGGGATAGCTAACTATGGCTACACCTTC.